These T cell receptor beta chains were read from a single sample in a study of cytomegalovirus exposure and HLA in healthy donors. TCRdb keeps only in-frame clones here, not all; method: immunoSEQ multiplex PCR. The repertoire consists of 100,000 to 150,000 clones, with around 82% occurring once and the leading ten covering approximately 3.6%. Specimen: PBMCs. These receptors all come from a woman aged 40 to 49 in good health and CMV-seropositive. The CDR3 runs from the conserved cysteine through the conserved F or W.

CASRPGQGRGYGYTF | 15 | TRBV6-5
CASSLFGGVRVNTEAFF | 17 | TRBV27
CASSDRKGNEQFF | 13 | TRBV7-3
CASSLGLAGGINEQFF | 16 | TRBV5-1
CASSKGQESYNEQFF | 15 | TRBV11-3
CASSLARGSGANVLTF | 16 | TRBV4-3
CASSVLDRDSPLHF | 14 | TRBV9
CASSQGIDLGLYEQYF | 16 | TRBV4-2
CASTSIFGTQYF | 12 | TRBV27
CASSLVLAGGEQYF | 14 | TRBV5-1
CASSSRQTYTDTQYF | 15 | TRBV7-8
CASSGQGTYQQYF | 13 | TRBV2
CASLRGSYEQYF | 12 | TRBV6-5
CASSPPGTIDGYTF | 14 | TRBV25-1
CASSLLAGWGETQYF | 15 | TRBV27
CASNTGEETQYF | 12 | TRBV5-1
CASSPLSGDEKLFF | 14 | TRBV18
CASSLAGSNQPQHF | 14 | TRBV11-3
CASSLAFSGEYEQYF | 15 | TRBV5-6
CASSLVRVGGTEAFF | 15 | TRBV5-6
CASSLTGVYGYTF | 13 | TRBV27
CASGSSYEQYF | 11 | TRBV28
CASSGRRVGLIWHEQYF | 17 | TRBV11-1
CAWTQGWVGGYTF | 13 | TRBV30
CATSRRQGKTYEQYF | 15 | TRBV15
CASSPRTGHYGYTF | 14 | TRBV7-2
CASSANGGFNTGELFF | 16 | TRBV7-2
CASRLYQQGRNSPLHF | 16 | TRBV5-6
CASSLVLFNQPQHF | 14 | TRBV7-2